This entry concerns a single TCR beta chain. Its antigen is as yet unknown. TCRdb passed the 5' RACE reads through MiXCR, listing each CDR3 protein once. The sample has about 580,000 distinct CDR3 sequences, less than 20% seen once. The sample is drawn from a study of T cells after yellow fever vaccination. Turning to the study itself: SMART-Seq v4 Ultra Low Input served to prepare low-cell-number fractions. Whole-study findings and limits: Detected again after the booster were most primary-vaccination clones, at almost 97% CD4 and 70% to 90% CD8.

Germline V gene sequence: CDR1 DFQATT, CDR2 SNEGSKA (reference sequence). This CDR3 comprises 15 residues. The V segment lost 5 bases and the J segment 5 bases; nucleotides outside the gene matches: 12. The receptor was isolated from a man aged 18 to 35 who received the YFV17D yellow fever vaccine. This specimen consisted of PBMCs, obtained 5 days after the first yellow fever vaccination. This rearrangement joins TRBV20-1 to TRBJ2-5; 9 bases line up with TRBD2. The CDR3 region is CSASVSGGPGETQYF. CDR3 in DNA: TGCAGTGCTTCTGTGAGCGGGGGGCCAGGGGAGACCCAGTACTTC.